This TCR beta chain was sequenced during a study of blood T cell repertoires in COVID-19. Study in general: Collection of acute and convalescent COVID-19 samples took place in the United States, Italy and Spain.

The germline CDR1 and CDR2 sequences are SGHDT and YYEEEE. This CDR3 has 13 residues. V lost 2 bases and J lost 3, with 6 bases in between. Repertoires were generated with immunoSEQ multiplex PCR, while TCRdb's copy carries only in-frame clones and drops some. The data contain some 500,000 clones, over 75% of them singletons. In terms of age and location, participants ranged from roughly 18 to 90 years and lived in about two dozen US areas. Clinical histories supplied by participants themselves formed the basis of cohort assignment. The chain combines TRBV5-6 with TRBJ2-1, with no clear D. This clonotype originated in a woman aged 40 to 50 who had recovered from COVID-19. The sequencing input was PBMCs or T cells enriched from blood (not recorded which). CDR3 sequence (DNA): TGTGCCAGCAGCTTACTACTCTACAATGAGCAGTTCTTC. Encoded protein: CASSLLLYNEQFF.